This T cell receptor (beta chain) originates from a study of CD8+ T cells in alopecia areata. A remark on this clone: Its specificity is unknown.

RNA extraction was followed by reverse transcription into cDNA, which acted as the sequencing template. Here immunoSEQ multiplex PCR was the method, and the copy in TCRdb shows in-frame clones only, minus some. The repertoire has 200,000 to 250,000 clones, more than 50% of them found once; the top ten carry over 4%. V shed 5 bases and J 0 bases; nucleotides not matched to a gene: 4. The CDR3 runs 14 residues. Germline V gene sequence: CDR1 SNHLY, CDR2 FYNNEI. Study-level results: Patients displayed less clarity in TCR sharing than mice, a finding possibly related to HLA. For lesional scalp, especially alopecia totalis/universalis, clonality was higher than in normal scalp. Normal skin's resident alphabeta T cells are also sequenced in scalp samples.

Separation by sorting yielded CD4+ and CD8+ T cells from PBMCs. Specimen: CD8+ T cells sorted from blood. The chain recombines TRBV2 with TRBJ2-7, with 7 bases identical to TRBD1. This TCR derives from a human donor in good health. The CDR3 here is CASSLTGTSYEQYF. CDR3 bases: TGTGCCAGCAGTCTGACAGGGACCTCCTACGAGCAGTACTTC.